Detailed here is one T cell receptor beta chain. What it binds is not known. Primers: 60 Vbeta forward and 13 Jbeta reverse. In the authors' methods: Tens of millions of unique TCR beta chains, about 10 million of them shared, were counted by a later analysis. Assay: immunoSEQ multiplex PCR; the TCRdb copy retains only in-frame clones and omits some. D and trimming come from the DNA, and the V and J calls and clone size come from that table. The table has around 180,000 clones, roughly four fifths seen once. This record comes from a study of cytomegalovirus exposure and HLA in healthy donors. Findings and caveats of the study: Most TCR sequences were seen very rarely across donors, but some public TCRs occurred in many. Immune exposure information available was restricted to CMV serostatus. Associated with cytomegalovirus, according to the listing, were around 160 TCR beta chains.

V was clipped by 5 bases and J by 1 base, with 2 bases between them. This CDR3 has 11 residues. Germline V lookup: CDR1 SQVTM, CDR2 ANQGSEA. The receptor was isolated from a woman aged 50 to 60 in good health and CMV-seronegative. The specimen was PBMCs. The chain joins TRBV29-1 to TRBJ2-2, with D uncertain. The CDR3 DNA reads as TGCAGCGTTCTGAACACCGGGGAGCTGTTTTTT. Translated: CSVLNTGELFF.